One sample yielded the 27 T cell receptor beta chains listed below, sequenced in a study of Ad26.COV2.S vaccination and SARS-CoV-2 variants. Libraries were prepared by immunoSEQ multiplex PCR; TCRdb keeps only in-frame clonotypes and omits some of them. Of about 480,000 clones in the sample, approximately 90% were seen once. The treatment here: over 15 received Ad26.COV2.S at low or high dose, single or two shots; about five received placebo; per-sample allocation not given. At day 63 after the first vaccine or placebo injection, samples were drawn. The sample in question was peripheral blood, obtained in a trial of Ad26.COV2.S vaccine versus placebo. The receptors were sampled from a person between 18 and 65 years old who received the Ad26.COV2.S COVID-19 vaccine or a placebo.

The chain employs TRBV5-4 and TRBJ2-2; D not resolved. Germline loops: CDR1 SGHNT, CDR2 YYREEE (reference sequence). Trimming removed 1 base at V and 5 bases at J, with 18 bases between. This CDR3 comprises 17 residues. The CDR3, as DNA: TGTGCCAGCAGCTTGATTGATACTCCCCGCAGAACCGGGGAGCTGTTTTTT. Translated, it gives CASSLIDTPRRTGELFF.

The J gene is TRBJ2-7, the V gene TRBV5-6; D possibly uses TRBD1 or TRBD2 (5 bases each). CDR1 and CDR2 (germline): SGHDT, YYEEEE. V gave up 2 bases and J gave up 8 bases, with 8 bases separating them. The CDR3 covers 11 residues. In DNA, the CDR3 is TGTGCCAGCAGCTTCCGGGACCAGCAGTACTTC. Translated: CASSFRDQQYF.

The V call is TRBV28, the J call TRBJ1-5, with D maybe TRBD1 (6 bases). CDR1 MDHEN and CDR2 SYDVKM come from the germline V gene. CDR3 size: 15 residues. The ends were cut back, 6 bases at V and 4 bases at J, with 16 bases in the middle. The CDR3 loop is CASSLPGGGNQPQHF. The DNA for the CDR3 is TGTGCCAGCAGCCTCCCGGGGGGCGGAAATCAGCCCCAGCATTTT.

The V and J genes are TRBV19 and TRBJ2-7, with TRBD2 matching 8 bases. Germline CDR1 reads LNHDA; CDR2 reads SQIVND (reference sequence). The CDR3 loop spans 17 amino acids. V shed 4 bases and J 0 bases; nucleotides not matched to a gene: 11. CDR3 sequence (DNA): TGTGCCAGTAGTACGCTAACTAGCGGCTCAAGCTCCTACGAGCAGTACTTC. Encoded protein: CASSTLTSGSSSYEQYF.

J is TRBJ2-7 and V is TRBV27, with D maybe TRBD1 (7 bases). From germline, CDR1 is MNHEY and CDR2 SMNVEV (reference sequence). This CDR3 spans 13 amino acids. V was shortened by 3 bases and J by 7 bases, with 13 bases between the two germline ends. CDR3 region: CASSFYRGGEQYF. The CDR3 DNA sequence: TGTGCCAGCAGTTTCTACAGGGGAGGAGAGCAGTACTTC.

In nucleotides, the CDR3 is TGTGCCAGCAGTCGGGACAGGCACTCCTACGAGCAGTACTTC. Translated: CASSRDRHSYEQYF. The chain combines TRBV7-2 with TRBJ2-7; 8 bases agree with TRBD1. Trimming removed 6 bases from V and 0 bases from J; junction bases left unmatched: 4. The CDR3 contains 14 residues. Germline values: CDR1 SGHTA, CDR2 FQGNSA.

The CDR3 sequence is CASSKEGSRHYEQYF. The CDR3 bases are TGTGCCAGTAGTAAGGAGGGCTCCCGTCACTACGAGCAGTACTTC. The chain has TRBV19 and TRBJ2-7, with a possible D match to TRBD2 (6 bases). The CDR3 runs to 15 residues. V was cut by 4 bases and J by 3 bases, with 16 bases left in between. Germline CDR1 and CDR2: LNHDA and SQIVND (reference sequence).

With regard to this clone: One end of the junction varies from germline; a read error may be responsible. The chain uses TRBV11-3 and TRBJ2-1; 9 nucleotides align to TRBD1. Germline assignment: CDR1 SGHNT and CDR2 YENEEA. This CDR3 has 16 amino acids. The CDR3 DNA is TGTGCCAGCAGCTTCGAGGGGACAGGGCCTTACAGTGAGCAGTTCTTC. Protein sequence: CASSFEGTGPYSEQFF. Based on the CDR3 plus reference TRBV11-3 and TRBJ2-1, the full variable domain is EAGVVQSPRYKIIEKKQPVAFWCNPISGHNTLYWYLQNLGQGPELLIRYENEEAVDDSQLPKDRFSAERLKGVDSTLKIQPAELGDSAVYLCASSFEGTGPYSEQFFGPGTRLTVL.

The V call is TRBV19, the J call TRBJ2-7; TRBD2 agrees at 11 bases. The germline V gene encodes CDR1 LNHDA and CDR2 SQIVND (reference sequence). The CDR3 is 16 amino acids. Trimming cost V 4 bases and J 2 bases; bases outside gene matches: 7. The CDR3 DNA sequence: TGTGCCAGTAGTACCCTTCTAGCGGGAGGACCCTACGAGCAGTACTTC. It specifies CASSTLLAGGPYEQYF. Complete variable domain (other parts from reference TRBV19 and TRBJ2-7): DGGITQSPKYLFRKEGQNVTLSCEQNLNHDAMYWYRQDPGQGLRLIYYSQIVNDFQKGDIAEGYSVSREKKESFPLTVTSAQKNPTAFYLCASSTLLAGGPYEQYFGPGTRLTVT.

The chain couples TRBV27 to TRBJ2-7; 10 nucleotides line up with TRBD2. Germline CDR1 is MNHEY and CDR2 is SMNVEV (reference sequence). The CDR3 is 14 residues long. With 10 bases clipped from V and 5 bases from J, the junction kept 11 bases outside the gene matches. The CDR3 coding sequence is TGTGCCACCGGGCGAGCGGGGGGGTTGAACGAGCAGTACTTC. The encoded protein is CATGRAGGLNEQYF.

This clone was observed once. The chain couples TRBV28 to TRBJ1-1, with D unclear. The CDR3 is 15 amino acids. The V gene lost 6 bases and the J gene lost 4 bases, with 18 bases spanning the gap. In germline, CDR1 is MDHEN, CDR2 SYDVKM. This chain's CDR3 is CASRAVDRAGTEAFF. CDR3 nucleotides: TGTGCCAGCAGGGCGGTAGACCGGGCGGGCACTGAAGCTTTCTTT. The variable domain in full, completed from reference TRBV28 and TRBJ1-1, reads DVKVTQSSRYLVKRTGEKVFLECVQDMDHENMFWYRQDPGLGLRLIYFSYDVKMKEKGDIPEGYSVSREKKERFSLILESASTNQTSMYLCASRAVDRAGTEAFFGQGTRLTVV.

This chain joins TRBV4-3 and TRBJ2-5; 7 nucleotides line up with TRBD1. Germline CDR1 LGHNA, CDR2 YSLEER. This CDR3 spans 15 amino acids. V was clipped by 4 bases and J by 2 bases; unmatched bases: 7. The CDR3 here is CASSPGTDRQETQYF. Written as DNA, the CDR3 is TGCGCCAGCAGCCCCGGGACAGACAGGCAAGAGACCCAGTACTTC.

The rearrangement joins TRBV30 to TRBJ2-2; D remains unclear. Germline V lookup: CDR1 GTSNPN, CDR2 SVGIG (reference sequence). Trimming shortened V by 4 bases and J by 1 base, and 10 bases separated the two germline ends. CDR3 length: 14 residues. CDR3 nucleotide sequence: TGTGCCTGGATGGGTGGAATGAACACCGGGGAGCTGTTTTTT. Protein sequence: CAWMGGMNTGELFF.

CDR3 sequence: CASSRRARTGELFF. As DNA, the CDR3 is TGTGCCAGCAGCCGGAGGGCGAGAACCGGGGAGCTGTTTTTT. The rearrangement joins TRBV7-2 to TRBJ2-2; tentative D call: TRBD2 (6 bases). With 5 bases removed from V and 5 bases from J, the gap between germline ends came to 12 bases. The CDR3 contains 14 residues. Germline lookup yields CDR1 SGHTA and CDR2 FQGNSA.

V usage is TRBV7-3 and J usage is TRBJ2-4, with D perhaps matching TRBD1 (6 bases). The CDR3 spans 13 residues. Germline assignment: CDR1 SGHTA and CDR2 FQGTGA. V was shortened by 5 bases and J by 3 bases, with 8 bases between the two germline ends. CDR3 bases: TGTGCCAGCAGCCCGGACAGCAAAAACATTCAGTACTTC. This sequence encodes CASSPDSKNIQYF.

The chain is built from TRBV29-1 and TRBJ1-5; possibly TRBD1 for D (6 bases). Germline V lookup: CDR1 SQVTM, CDR2 ANQGSEA. V shed 7 bases and J shed 6 bases, with 22 bases lying between them. The CDR3 contains 15 residues. DNA for the CDR3: TGCAGCGCCTCGACTACCGGGACAAGTGGTCAGCCCCAGCATTTT. This sequence encodes CSASTTGTSGQPQHF. The variable domain in full, with the rest retrieved from reference TRBV29-1 and TRBJ1-5, is SAVISQKPSRDICQRGTSLTIQCQVDSQVTMMFWYRQQPGQSLTLIATANQGSEATYESGFVIDKFPISRPNLTFSTLTVSNMSPEDSSIYLCSASTTGTSGQPQHFGDGTRLSIL.

V and J are TRBV28 and TRBJ2-3; TRBD2 aligns across 8 bases. The CDR3 has 12 amino acids. V dropped 6 bases and J dropped 8; count of bases not matched to a gene: 4. Germline assignment: CDR1 MDHEN and CDR2 SYDVKM. The CDR3 bases are TGTGCCAGCAGCCGAGCGGGAGCTACGCAGTATTTT. Its translation is CASSRAGATQYF.

This clone has ten or more counts. The chain combines TRBV6-5 with TRBJ2-5, with 7 nucleotides matching TRBD1. The trim removed 6 bases at V and 7 bases at J, leaving 8 bases unmatched. The CDR3 consists of 13 residues. CDR1 MNHEY and CDR2 SVGAGI come from the germline V gene. CDR3 coding DNA: TGTGCCAGCAGAGACACAGGGGATGGGACCCAGTACTTC. This sequence encodes CASRDTGDGTQYF.

This rearrangement joins TRBV27 to TRBJ2-7; perhaps TRBD2 as D (6 bases). Germline CDR1 is MNHEY and CDR2 is SMNVEV (reference sequence). Trimming stripped 6 bases from V and 2 bases from J, with 14 bases between. CDR3 length: 14 amino acids. The CDR3 DNA is TGTGCCAGCAGCCGCGGGACCCAGACCTACGAGCAGTACTTC. It specifies CASSRGTQTYEQYF.

This chain joins TRBV24-1 and TRBJ2-1; D is uncertain. Trimming removed 0 bases at V and 0 bases at J, with 8 bases between. This CDR3 comprises 16 residues. The germline V gene has CDR1 KGHDR and CDR2 SFDVKD. The CDR3 reads CATSDLGSSSYNEQFF. The CDR3 DNA sequence: TGTGCCACCAGTGATTTGGGCTCTAGCTCCTACAATGAGCAGTTCTTC.

The chain recombines TRBV5-1 with TRBJ2-7, with 9 bases matching TRBD2. The CDR3 loop spans 16 amino acids. V lost 4 bases and J lost 3; bases outside the gene matches: 11. The V gene's germline CDR1 is SGHRS and CDR2 YFSETQ. CDR3 in amino acids: CASSRNAGGYDYEQYF. CDR3 bases: TGCGCCAGCAGCCGTAATGCGGGAGGGTATGACTACGAGCAGTACTTC.

CDR3 sequence (DNA): TGTGCCAGCAGCTTAACATTCCAGATGGGTCGGCAGTACTTC. It codes for CASSLTFQMGRQYF. V is TRBV11-2 and J is TRBJ2-7, with D unresolved. V was trimmed by 2 bases and J by 9 bases, leaving 17 bases between them. The germline V gene encodes CDR1 SGHAT and CDR2 FQNNGV. The CDR3 consists of 14 residues.

The rearrangement uses TRBV5-6 and TRBJ2-5; 8 bases are shared with TRBD1. CDR1 is SGHDT, CDR2 YYEEEE, per germline. There are 14 residues in the CDR3. Trimming took 4 bases from V and 1 from J; bases not matched to a gene: 3. CDR3 region: CASSRTGGQETQYF. As DNA, the CDR3 is TGTGCCAGCAGCCGAACAGGGGGCCAAGAGACCCAGTACTTC.

The chain carries TRBV9 and TRBJ2-6; the D is unclear. CDR1 and CDR2 from the germline V gene are SGDLS and YYNGEE. The CDR3 sequence is 15 residues long. V dropped 1 base and J dropped 0 bases, with 5 bases sitting between them. DNA of the CDR3: TGTGCCAGCAGCGTAAATCCCTCTGGGGCCAACGTCCTGACTTTC. Translated: CASSVNPSGANVLTF.

This chain joins TRBV5-4 and TRBJ2-2; D not certain. CDR3 length equals 13 residues. Germline V gene lookup returns CDR1 SGHNT and CDR2 YYREEE (reference sequence). The V and J ends lost 3 bases and 7 bases respectively, with 10 bases between them. The CDR3 DNA reads TGTGCCAGCAGCTCAAATACGCACGGGGAGCTGTTTTTT. Its translation: CASSSNTHGELFF.

The genes are TRBV5-4 and TRBJ2-1; D could derive from TRBD1 or TRBD2 (7 bases each). The CDR3 has 16 residues. The V gene lost 4 bases and the J gene lost 9 bases, with 23 bases spanning the gap. Per the germline V gene, CDR1 is SGHNT and CDR2 is YYREEE (reference sequence). The CDR3 region is CASSAWGGDREVEQFF. The CDR3 region has the DNA TGTGCCAGCAGCGCATGGGGGGGTGACAGGGAGGTTGAGCAGTTCTTC.

The rearrangement links TRBV5-1 to TRBJ2-6, with D perhaps TRBD1 or TRBD2 (5 bases each). The CDR3 runs to 15 residues. Germline V gene lookup returns CDR1 SGHRS and CDR2 YFSETQ. Trimming stripped 7 bases from V and 0 bases from J, with 11 bases between. The CDR3 nucleotides are TGCGCCAGCCGTGGGGGAAGCTCTGGGGCCAACGTCCTGACTTTC. Amino acids: CASRGGSSGANVLTF.